These 3 T cell receptor beta chains share one sample of origin, sequenced in a study of shared clonotypes between healthy human individuals. Method: immunoSEQ multiplex PCR; TCRdb's copy keeps in-frame clones and lacks some. The sample lists around 2.3 million clones, approximately 94% occurring once. Sequenced: naive CD4+ T cells sorted from blood. Stated subset: CD45RA+ positively selected. The source of these receptors is a man between 18 and 29 years old in good health.

In the case of this clone: The junction shows a germline mismatch at one end, possibly a read error. The same CDR3 arises from other DNA sequences in this sample as well. J is TRBJ1-6 and V is TRBV30; 9 bases fit TRBD1. This CDR3 has 19 residues. Germline V gives CDR1 GTSNPN, CDR2 SVGIG (reference sequence). The CDR3: CAWSVKGQGWGSYNSPLHF. CDR3 nucleotides: TGTGCCTGGAGTGTAAAAGGACAGGGGTGGGGGTCCTATAATTCACCCCTCCACTTC. Full variable domain (outside the CDR3, taken from reference TRBV30 and TRBJ1-6): SQTIHQWPATLVQPVGSPLSLECTVEGTSNPNLYWYRQAAGRGLQLLFYSVGIGQISSEVPQNLSASRPQDRQFILSSKKLLLSDSGFYLCAWSVKGQGWGSYNSPLHFGNGTRLTVT.

The gene calls are TRBV13 and TRBJ2-7, with D tentatively TRBD1 or TRBD2 (5 bases each). The V gene lost 0 bases and the J gene lost 3 bases, with 9 bases spanning the gap. The germline gives CDR1 PRHDT, CDR2 FYEKMQ (reference sequence). The CDR3 contains 14 residues. CDR3 protein: CASSLGGTLYEQYF. The CDR3, as DNA: TGTGCCAGCAGCTTAGGCGGGACCCTCTACGAGCAGTACTTC.

The rearrangement uses TRBV10-1 and TRBJ1-3; D is ambiguous. Germline lookup yields CDR1 WNHNN and CDR2 SYGVQD (reference sequence). This CDR3 comprises 14 residues. Trimming pared 4 bases from V and 3 bases from J, leaving 10 bases between. The DNA of the CDR3 is TGCGCCAGCAGTGCCGGGCAACGTGGAAACACCATATATTTT. Protein: CASSAGQRGNTIYF.